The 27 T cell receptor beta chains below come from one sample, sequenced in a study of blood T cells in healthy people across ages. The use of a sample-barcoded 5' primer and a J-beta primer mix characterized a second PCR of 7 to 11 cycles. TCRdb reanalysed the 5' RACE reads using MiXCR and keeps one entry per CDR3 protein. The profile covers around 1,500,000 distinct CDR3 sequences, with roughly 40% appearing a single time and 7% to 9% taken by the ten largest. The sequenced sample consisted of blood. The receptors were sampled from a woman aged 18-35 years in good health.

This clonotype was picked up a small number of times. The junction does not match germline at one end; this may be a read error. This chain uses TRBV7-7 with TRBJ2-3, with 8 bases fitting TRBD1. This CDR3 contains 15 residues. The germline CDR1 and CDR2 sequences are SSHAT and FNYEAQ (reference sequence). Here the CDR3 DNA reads TGTGCTAGCAGCTTAGGGGCAGGGGGCAGAGATACGCAGTATTTT. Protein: CASSLGAGGRDTQYF.

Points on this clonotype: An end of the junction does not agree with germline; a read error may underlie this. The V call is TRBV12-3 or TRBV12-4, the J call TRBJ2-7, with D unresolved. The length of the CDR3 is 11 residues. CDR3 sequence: CASSPGYGQYF. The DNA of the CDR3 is TGTGCCAGCAGTCCCGGCTACGGGCAGTACTTC.

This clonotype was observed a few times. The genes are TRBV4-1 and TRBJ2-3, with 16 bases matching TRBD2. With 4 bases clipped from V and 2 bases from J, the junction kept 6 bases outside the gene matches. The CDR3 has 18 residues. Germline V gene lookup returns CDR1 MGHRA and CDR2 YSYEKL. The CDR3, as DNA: TGCGCCAGCAGCCCGAAGGGGACTAGCGGGGGGGCCACAGATACGCAGTATTTT. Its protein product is CASSPKGTSGGATDTQYF.

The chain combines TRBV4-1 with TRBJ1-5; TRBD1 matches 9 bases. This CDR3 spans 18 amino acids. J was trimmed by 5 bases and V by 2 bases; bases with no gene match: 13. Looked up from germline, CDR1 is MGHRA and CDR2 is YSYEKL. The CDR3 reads CASSQWGKGTGWDQPQHF. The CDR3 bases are TGCGCCAGCAGCCAATGGGGCAAGGGGACAGGGTGGGATCAGCCCCAGCATTTT.

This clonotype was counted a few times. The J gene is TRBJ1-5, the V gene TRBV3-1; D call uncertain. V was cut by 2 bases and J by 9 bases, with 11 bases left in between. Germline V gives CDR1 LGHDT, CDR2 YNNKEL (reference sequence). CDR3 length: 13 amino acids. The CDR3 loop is CASSQSGPGPQHF. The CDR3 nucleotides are TGTGCCAGCAGCCAAAGCGGGCCAGGGCCCCAGCATTTT.

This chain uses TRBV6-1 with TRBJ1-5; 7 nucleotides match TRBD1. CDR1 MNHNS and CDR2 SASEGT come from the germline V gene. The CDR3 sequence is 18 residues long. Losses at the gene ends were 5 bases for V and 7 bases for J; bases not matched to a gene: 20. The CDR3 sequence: CASSPFKFLDRNGQPQHF. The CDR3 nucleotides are TGTGCCAGCAGTCCATTTAAATTCCTGGACAGGAATGGCCAGCCCCAGCATTTT.

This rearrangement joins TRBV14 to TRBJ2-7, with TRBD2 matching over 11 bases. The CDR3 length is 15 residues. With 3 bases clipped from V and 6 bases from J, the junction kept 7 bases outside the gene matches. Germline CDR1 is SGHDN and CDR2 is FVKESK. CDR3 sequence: CASSHLAGGNPEQYF. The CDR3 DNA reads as TGTGCCAGCAGCCACTTAGCGGGGGGGAATCCCGAGCAGTACTTC. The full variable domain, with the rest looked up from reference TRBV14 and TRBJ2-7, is EAGVTQFPSHSVIEKGQTVTLRCDPISGHDNLYWYRRVMGKEIKFLLHFVKESKQDESGMPNNRFLAERTGGTYSTLKVQPAELEDSGVYFCASSHLAGGNPEQYFGPGTRLTVT.

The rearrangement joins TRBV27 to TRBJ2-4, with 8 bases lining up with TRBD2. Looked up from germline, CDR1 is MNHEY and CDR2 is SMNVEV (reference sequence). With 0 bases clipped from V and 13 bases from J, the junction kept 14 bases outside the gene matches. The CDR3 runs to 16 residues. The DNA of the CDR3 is TGTGCCAGCAGTTTATCGCCGGGAGGGCCGGACGATGAGCAGTACTTC. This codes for CASSLSPGGPDDEQYF.

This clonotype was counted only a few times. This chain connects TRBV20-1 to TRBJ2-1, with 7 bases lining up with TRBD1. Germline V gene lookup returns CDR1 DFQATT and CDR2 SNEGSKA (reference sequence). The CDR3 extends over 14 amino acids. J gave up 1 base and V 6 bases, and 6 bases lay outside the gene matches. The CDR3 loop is CSAHRGSSYNEQFF. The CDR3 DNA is TGCAGTGCACACAGGGGAAGTTCCTACAATGAGCAGTTCTTC.

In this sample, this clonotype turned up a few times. CDR3 sequence: CASSLAPPGTGNYGYTF. The CDR3 DNA reads as TGTGCCAGCAGCTTAGCCCCTCCCGGGACAGGGAACTATGGCTACACCTTC. This chain joins TRBV7-2 and TRBJ1-2; the match to TRBD1 covers 9 bases. CDR1 is SGHTA and CDR2 is FQGNSA in the germline V gene. The CDR3 covers 17 residues. V shed 0 bases and J 2 bases; nucleotides not matched to a gene: 7.

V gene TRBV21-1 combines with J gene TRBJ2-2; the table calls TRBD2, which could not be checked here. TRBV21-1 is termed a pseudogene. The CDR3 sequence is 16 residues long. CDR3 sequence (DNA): TGTGCCAGCAGCCCAGGGACTAGGGTGAACACCGGGGAGCTGTTTTTT. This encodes CASSPGTRVNTGELFF.

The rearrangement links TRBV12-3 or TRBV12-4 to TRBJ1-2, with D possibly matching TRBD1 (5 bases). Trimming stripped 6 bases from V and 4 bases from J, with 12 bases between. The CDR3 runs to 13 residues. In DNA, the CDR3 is TGTGCCAGCAGGAAGGGCAGGGCCTATGGCTACACCTTC. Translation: CASRKGRAYGYTF.

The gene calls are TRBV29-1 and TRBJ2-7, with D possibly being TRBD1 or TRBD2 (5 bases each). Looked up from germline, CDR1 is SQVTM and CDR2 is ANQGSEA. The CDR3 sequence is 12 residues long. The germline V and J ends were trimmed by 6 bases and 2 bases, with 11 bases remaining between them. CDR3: CSVGTATYEQYF. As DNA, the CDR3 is TGCAGCGTGGGGACGGCGACCTACGAGCAGTACTTC.

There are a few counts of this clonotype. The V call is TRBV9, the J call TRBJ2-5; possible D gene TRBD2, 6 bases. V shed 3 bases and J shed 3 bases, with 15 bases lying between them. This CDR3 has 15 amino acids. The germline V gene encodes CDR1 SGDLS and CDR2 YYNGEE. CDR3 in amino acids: CASSAGRLGKETQYF. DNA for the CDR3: TGTGCCAGCAGCGCTGGGAGACTAGGAAAAGAGACCCAGTACTTC.

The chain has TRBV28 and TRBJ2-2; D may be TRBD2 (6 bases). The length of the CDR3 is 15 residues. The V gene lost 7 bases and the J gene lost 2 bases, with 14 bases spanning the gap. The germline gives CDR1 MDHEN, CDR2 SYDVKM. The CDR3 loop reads CASTNGGLNTGELFF. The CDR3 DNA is TGTGCCAGCACCAATGGGGGACTTAACACCGGGGAGCTGTTTTTT.

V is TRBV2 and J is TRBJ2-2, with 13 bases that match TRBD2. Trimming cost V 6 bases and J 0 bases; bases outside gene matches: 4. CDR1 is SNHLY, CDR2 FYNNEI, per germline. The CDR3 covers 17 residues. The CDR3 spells CASSATSGGPNTGELFF. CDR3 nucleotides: TGTGCCAGCAGCGCGACTAGCGGGGGGCCGAACACCGGGGAGCTGTTTTTT.

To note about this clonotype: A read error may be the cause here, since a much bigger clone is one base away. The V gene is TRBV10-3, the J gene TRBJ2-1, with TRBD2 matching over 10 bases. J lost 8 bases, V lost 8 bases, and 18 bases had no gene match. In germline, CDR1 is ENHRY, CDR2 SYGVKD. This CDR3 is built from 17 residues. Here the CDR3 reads CAIGNPSTSGEADEQFF. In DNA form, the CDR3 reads TGTGCCATCGGAAACCCCTCCACTAGCGGGGAGGCGGATGAGCAGTTCTTC.

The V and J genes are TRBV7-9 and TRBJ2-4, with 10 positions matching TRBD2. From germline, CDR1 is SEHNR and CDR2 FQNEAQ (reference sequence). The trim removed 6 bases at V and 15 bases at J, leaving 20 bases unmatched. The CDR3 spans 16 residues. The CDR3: CASSPGLAVSLEERYF. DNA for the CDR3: TGTGCCAGCAGTCCCGGACTAGCGGTATCCCTTGAGGAGCGGTACTTC.

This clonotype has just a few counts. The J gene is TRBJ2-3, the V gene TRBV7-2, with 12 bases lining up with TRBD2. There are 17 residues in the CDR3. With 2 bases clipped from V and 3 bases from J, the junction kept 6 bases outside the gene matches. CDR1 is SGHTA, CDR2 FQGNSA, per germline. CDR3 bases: TGTGCCAGCAGCTTAACGAGACTAGCGGGAGATACAGATACGCAGTATTTT. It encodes CASSLTRLAGDTDTQYF.

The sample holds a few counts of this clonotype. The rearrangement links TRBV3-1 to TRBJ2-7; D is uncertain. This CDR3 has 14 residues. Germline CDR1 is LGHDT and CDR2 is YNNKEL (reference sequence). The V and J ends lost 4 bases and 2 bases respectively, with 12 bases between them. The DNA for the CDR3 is TGTGCCAGCAGCCCTCTCGACGCCCCCTACGAGCAGTACTTC. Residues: CASSPLDAPYEQYF.

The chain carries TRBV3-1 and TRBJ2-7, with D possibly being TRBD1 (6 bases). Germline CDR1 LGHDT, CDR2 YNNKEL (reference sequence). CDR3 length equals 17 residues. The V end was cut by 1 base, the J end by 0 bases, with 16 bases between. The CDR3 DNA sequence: TGTGCCAGCAGCCAAGTTGACAGGACAAAAAGCTCCTACGAGCAGTACTTC. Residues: CASSQVDRTKSSYEQYF.

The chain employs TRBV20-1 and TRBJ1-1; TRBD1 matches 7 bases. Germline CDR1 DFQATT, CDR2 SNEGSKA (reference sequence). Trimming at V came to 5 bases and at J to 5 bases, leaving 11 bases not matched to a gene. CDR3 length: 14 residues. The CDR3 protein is CSASKSTGITEAFF. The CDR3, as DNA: TGCAGTGCTTCTAAGTCGACAGGGATAACTGAAGCTTTCTTT.

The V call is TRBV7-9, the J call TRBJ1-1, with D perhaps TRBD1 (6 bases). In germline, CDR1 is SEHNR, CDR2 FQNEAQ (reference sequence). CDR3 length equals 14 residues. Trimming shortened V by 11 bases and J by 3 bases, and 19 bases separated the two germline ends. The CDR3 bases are TGTGCCTTCGAACAGGGTTTCGGTTACACTGAAGCTTTCTTT. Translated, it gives CAFEQGFGYTEAFF.

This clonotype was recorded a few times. The CDR3 protein is CSARGSGGRAGRTDTQYF. The CDR3 DNA reads TGCAGTGCTAGAGGTTCTGGCGGGAGGGCCGGGAGGACAGATACGCAGTATTTT. This chain connects TRBV20-1 to TRBJ2-3; 9 nucleotides align to TRBD2. CDR1 is DFQATT, CDR2 SNEGSKA, per germline (reference sequence). J lost 3 bases, V lost 1 base, and 14 bases had no gene match. The CDR3 runs 18 residues.

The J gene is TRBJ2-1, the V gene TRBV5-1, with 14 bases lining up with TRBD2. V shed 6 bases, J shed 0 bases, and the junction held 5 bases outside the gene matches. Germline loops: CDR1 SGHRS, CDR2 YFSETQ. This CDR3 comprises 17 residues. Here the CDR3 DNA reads TGCGCCAGCATGGGACTAGCGGGAGACCCCTCCTACAATGAGCAGTTCTTC. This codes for CASMGLAGDPSYNEQFF.

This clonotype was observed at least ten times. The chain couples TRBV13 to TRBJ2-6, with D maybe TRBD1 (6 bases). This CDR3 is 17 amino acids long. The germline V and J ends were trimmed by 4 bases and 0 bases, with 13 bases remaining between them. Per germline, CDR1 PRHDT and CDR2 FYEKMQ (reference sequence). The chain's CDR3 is CASSSPGQSSGANVLTF. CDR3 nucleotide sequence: TGTGCCAGCAGCTCCCCGGGACAAAGCTCTGGGGCCAACGTCCTGACTTTC. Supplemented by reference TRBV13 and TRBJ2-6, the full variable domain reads AAGVIQSPRHLIKEKRETATLKCYPIPRHDTVYWYQQGPGQDPQFLISFYEKMQSDKGSIPDRFSAQQFSDYHSELNMSSLELGDSALYFCASSSPGQSSGANVLTFGAGSRLTVL.

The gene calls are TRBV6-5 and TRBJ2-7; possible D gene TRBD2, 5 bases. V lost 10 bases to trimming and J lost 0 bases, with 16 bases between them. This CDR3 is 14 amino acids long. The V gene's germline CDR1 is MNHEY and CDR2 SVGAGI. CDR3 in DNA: TGTGCCACCCAGATCTTCACTAGCTCCTACGAGCAGTACTTC. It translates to CATQIFTSSYEQYF.